The sequence of this T cell receptor (beta chain) was determined in a study of spatial heterogeneity in lung cancer. Study summary: When follow-up PBMC samples existed, they were sequenced (at a median of approximately two years after resection). Each distinct TCR and UMI combination averaged more than ten appearances in raw reads.

Time point given: blood at routine non-recurrence follow-up after resection. Without sorting, whole RNA was sequenced from tumor, nontumor lung or frozen PBMC. Findings and caveats of the study: Ubiquitous expanded tumor TCRs appeared in blood more at resection than follow-up.

This CDR3 has 14 amino acids. Germline CDR1 reads LGHDT; CDR2 reads YNNKEL (reference sequence). The V gene end was trimmed by 1 base and the J gene end by 3 bases; junction bases not matched to a gene: 1. TCRdb ran MiXCR on the 5' RACE reads and lists one entry per CDR3 protein. The sample has 25,000 to 35,000 distinct CDR3 sequences; more than 9% are singletons. Note on this clonotype: Antigen unknown.

This sequence originates from a female donor with early-stage non-small cell lung cancer. The sequenced sample was PBMCs, obtained at follow-up. The chain carries TRBV3-1 and TRBJ2-7; 9 bases are shared with TRBD2. CDR3 nucleotides: TGTGCCAGCAGCCAAGGAGCGGGGGGCTACGAGCAGTACTTC. This gives the protein CASSQGAGGYEQYF.